Shown below are 22 T cell receptor beta chains from a single sample sequenced in a study of cytomegalovirus exposure and HLA in healthy donors. It was with 60 Vbeta and 13 Jbeta primers that the PCR ran. Assay: immunoSEQ multiplex PCR; the TCRdb copy retains only in-frame clones and omits some. The sample records approximately 120,000 clones, 69% being singletons. Sequencing was performed on PBMCs. These receptors all stem from a woman aged 65 to 85 in good health and CMV-seropositive.

The chain is built from TRBV2 and TRBJ1-2; D call uncertain. This CDR3 region has 12 residues. Deletions cut 7 bases from V and 7 bases from J, with 13 bases between. CDR1 and CDR2 (germline): SNHLY, FYNNEI. Here the CDR3 DNA reads TGTGCCAGCAAGGGCGGGGTCAGTGGCTACACCTTC. It yields the protein CASKGGVSGYTF.

The chain joins TRBV7-3 to TRBJ1-1; 7 bases line up with TRBD1. V trimming: 5 bases; J trimming: 6 bases; junction bases outside the gene matches: 6. Germline-derived CDR1 and CDR2 are SGHTA and FQGTGA. The CDR3 runs to 13 residues. CDR3 sequence reads: CASSLGTAAEAFF. The CDR3 DNA reads TGTGCCAGCAGCCTGGGGACAGCAGCTGAAGCTTTCTTT.

The gene calls are TRBV4-2 and TRBJ1-2; 7 positions match TRBD1. Germline V gene data show CDR1 as LGHNA and CDR2 as YNFKEQ. The J segment lost 8 bases and the V segment lost 0 bases, leaving 9 bases of the junction unmatched. The CDR3 totals 15 residues. This CDR3 reads CASSQEGEQGRGYTF. The CDR3 DNA reads TGTGCCAGCAGCCAAGAAGGGGAACAGGGGAGGGGCTACACCTTC.

This chain connects TRBV5-8 to TRBJ2-2; TRBD2 agrees at 9 bases. Germline loops: CDR1 SGHTS, CDR2 YDEGEE. The trim removed 4 bases at V and 1 base at J, leaving 8 bases unmatched. There are 17 residues in the CDR3. CDR3 protein: CASSPRPTSGNTGELFF. For the CDR3, the DNA is TGTGCCAGCAGCCCCAGACCGACTAGCGGGAACACCGGGGAGCTGTTTTTT.

The sample holds one count of this clone. The chain links TRBV10-3 to TRBJ2-1; 13 bases agree with TRBD2. The CDR3 spans 15 residues. Germline assignment: CDR1 ENHRY and CDR2 SYGVKD. Trimming at V came to 4 bases and at J to 4 bases, leaving 1 base not matched to a gene. The DNA of the CDR3 is TGTGCCATCAGTGGGACTAGCGGGGGTTACAATGAGCAGTTCTTC. This gives the protein CAISGTSGGYNEQFF.

This chain uses TRBV7-9 with TRBJ1-2; D gene ambiguous. Germline V gene lookup returns CDR1 SEHNR and CDR2 FQNEAQ (reference sequence). The V and J ends lost 6 bases and 5 bases respectively, with 19 bases between them. This CDR3 contains 15 residues. The CDR3 DNA reads as TGTGCCAGCAGTGACCCTTCCCGGGAGACATATGGCTACACCTTC. This gives the protein CASSDPSRETYGYTF.

The rearrangement links TRBV5-1 to TRBJ1-4, with 11 positions matching TRBD1. J gave up 7 bases and V 5 bases, and 7 bases lay outside the gene matches. Germline CDR1 SGHRS, CDR2 YFSETQ. The CDR3 runs to 15 residues. This chain's CDR3 is CASSSGQGVSEKLFF. In nucleotides, the CDR3 is TGCGCCAGCAGTTCGGGACAGGGGGTGTCTGAAAAACTGTTTTTT.

The table lists this clone with a few counts. The chain has TRBV10-2 and TRBJ1-1, with a weak D call TRBD1 (6 bases). The CDR3 extends over 13 amino acids. CDR1 WSHSY and CDR2 SAAADI come from the germline V gene. V was trimmed by 3 bases and J by 7 bases, leaving 12 bases between them. The CDR3 sequence is CASSEQGVGEAFF. In nucleotides, the CDR3 is TGCGCCAGCAGTGAACAGGGCGTGGGTGAAGCTTTCTTT.

This chain links TRBV2 with TRBJ1-1; perhaps TRBD1 as D (5 bases). Trimming removed 6 bases from V and 4 bases from J, with 12 bases in between. In germline, CDR1 is SNHLY, CDR2 FYNNEI. This CDR3 spans 13 amino acids. Written as DNA, the CDR3 is TGTGCCAGCAGAAACCGAAGGGGCACTGAAGCTTTCTTT. It yields the protein CASRNRRGTEAFF.

This chain uses TRBV19 with TRBJ1-2; 7 nucleotides agree with TRBD1. The V segment lost 4 bases and the J segment 8 bases; nucleotides outside the gene matches: 10. The germline V gene encodes CDR1 LNHDA and CDR2 SQIVND (reference sequence). CDR3 length: 14 residues. The CDR3 region has the DNA TGTGCCAGTAGTACGGAGACAGGGCTTCGAGGCTACACCTTC. This codes for CASSTETGLRGYTF.

CDR3 region: CASSAITVQETQYF. CDR3 sequence (DNA): TGTGCCAGCAGTGCTATCACAGTACAAGAGACCCAGTACTTC. This chain links TRBV2 with TRBJ2-5; D gene uncertain. The ends were cut back, 4 bases at V and 2 bases at J, with 11 bases in the middle. CDR3 size: 14 residues. The V gene's germline CDR1 is SNHLY and CDR2 FYNNEI.

This clone has a handful of counts. The sample carries other DNA sequences with the same CDR3. V is TRBV19 and J is TRBJ1-2, with a possible D match to TRBD1 (6 bases). CDR1 and CDR2 (germline): LNHDA, SQIVND (reference sequence). Between the trimmed V and J ends, which lost 5 bases and 3 bases, there was a span of 7 bases. The length of the CDR3 is 12 residues. CDR3 DNA: TGTGCCAGTAGTCCAGGGGACTATGGCTACACCTTC. Amino acid sequence: CASSPGDYGYTF.

V gene TRBV7-2 combines with J gene TRBJ1-1; no definite D call. The CDR3 extends over 13 amino acids. V lost 4 bases, J lost 7 bases, and 13 bases lay in between. CDR1 and CDR2 (germline): SGHTA, FQGNSA. The CDR3 DNA reads TGTGCCAGCAGCTCGACCACTCGGGTTGAAGCTTTCTTT. Amino acids: CASSSTTRVEAFF.

This clone has a handful of counts. The chain joins TRBV18 to TRBJ1-1; no clear D gene. Trimming took off 1 base at V and 4 bases at J, with 16 bases between the two ends. Per germline, CDR1 KGHSH and CDR2 LQKENI. There are 16 residues in the CDR3. CDR3 sequence: CASSPRADTYATEAFF. DNA of the CDR3: TGTGCCAGCTCACCACGGGCAGATACCTATGCCACTGAAGCTTTCTTT.

The DNA of the CDR3 is TGTGCCAGCAGCTTGAGGGACACTGAAGCTTTCTTT. Residues: CASSLRDTEAFF. The rearrangement links TRBV7-9 to TRBJ1-1; no clear D. Trimming took off 3 bases at V and 3 bases at J, with 5 bases between the two ends. The CDR3 runs to 12 residues. Germline loops: CDR1 SEHNR, CDR2 FQNEAQ (reference sequence).

This clone was picked up a small number of times. CDR3 nucleotide sequence: TGCAGTGCTAGAGAGGGGCAAGCTTTCTTT. Translated, it gives CSAREGQAFF. The chain has TRBV20-1 and TRBJ1-1; D possibly corresponds to TRBD1 (5 bases). CDR1 and CDR2 from the germline V gene are DFQATT and SNEGSKA (reference sequence). The V gene lost 0 bases and the J gene lost 9 bases, with 5 bases spanning the gap. This CDR3 comprises 10 residues.

J is TRBJ1-2 and V is TRBV5-6, with D possibly matching TRBD1 (5 bases). V was clipped by 4 bases and J by 0 bases, with 16 bases between them. Germline CDR1 and CDR2: SGHDT and YYEEEE. The CDR3 consists of 16 residues. The CDR3 here is CASSLTGFSANYGYTF. Here the CDR3 DNA reads TGTGCCAGCAGCCTAACAGGTTTCTCCGCTAACTATGGCTACACCTTC. The entire variable domain, with the rest obtained from reference TRBV5-6 and TRBJ1-2, is as follows: DAGVTQSPTHLIKTRGQQVTLRCSPKSGHDTVSWYQQALGQGPQFIFQYYEEEERQRGNFPDRFSGHQFPNYSSELNVNALLLGDSALYLCASSLTGFSANYGYTFGSGTRLTVV.

The chain carries TRBV6-4 and TRBJ1-1, with D possibly matching TRBD1 (6 bases). The CDR3 totals 14 residues. The germline CDR1 and CDR2 sequences are MRHNA and SNTAGT. Trimming shortened V by 6 bases and J by 7 bases, and 18 bases separated the two germline ends. CDR3 in amino acids: CASRGTPPRFEAFF. The CDR3 region has the DNA TGTGCCAGCAGGGGGACACCGCCCCGCTTTGAAGCTTTCTTT.

The chain recombines TRBV1 with TRBJ2-1; whether TRBD2, the table's D call, matches the DNA was not checked. TRBV1 is designated a pseudogene. The CDR3 is made up of 18 amino acids. The CDR3 region is CTSSQGGEGVISYNEQFF. CDR3 DNA: TGCACCAGCAGCCAGGGGGGGGAGGGGGTTATCTCCTACAATGAGCAGTTCTTC.

The V and J genes are TRBV6-5 and TRBJ2-5; D is undetermined. The J call may be in error: the DNA end matches TRBJ2-7 better. This CDR3 has 14 residues. In germline, CDR1 is MNHEY, CDR2 SVGAGI. The CDR3: CASSYNRISYEQYF. Here the CDR3 DNA reads TGTGCCAGCAGTTACAACAGAATCTCCTACGAGCAGTACTTC.

This sequence joins TRBV7-6 and TRBJ1-4; no reliable D call. The CDR3 is 14 residues long. The germline gives CDR1 SGHVS, CDR2 FNYEAQ. V was pared by 5 bases and J by 6 bases, with 13 bases between. CDR3 bases: TGTGCCAGCAGCCCTAGAATTGCTTATGAAAAACTGTTTTTT. Translating it yields CASSPRIAYEKLFF.

This clone was observed a few times. The chain uses TRBV6-5 and TRBJ2-3; possibly TRBD2 for D (5 bases). Looked up from germline, CDR1 is MNHEY and CDR2 is SVGAGI. Trimming cost V 6 bases and J 4 bases, with 17 bases left between them. CDR3 length: 15 amino acids. The DNA for the CDR3 is TGTGCCAGCAGCGCTTTAACTAGTTCTTCAGATACGCAGTATTTT. It specifies CASSALTSSSDTQYF.